The entry below gives a single T cell receptor beta chain sequence along with its context. Its antigen is still unknown. This sample stems from a study of cytomegalovirus exposure and HLA in healthy donors. In the study overall: When fewer than 400 donors were genotyped, roughly 80% of them were found to fall in the Caucasian-associated ancestry cluster.

Points from the study as a whole: In the analysis, some V segments, TRBV6-2 and TRBV6-3 included, were excluded as indistinguishable.

Trimming cost V 4 bases and J 2 bases, with 18 bases left between them. The CDR3 consists of 15 residues. Germline V gene data show CDR1 as SQVTM and CDR2 as ANQGSEA. PCR was performed using 60 Vbeta and 13 Jbeta primers. The repertoire was sequenced with immunoSEQ multiplex PCR; TCRdb's copy has only in-frame clones and lacks some. The sample holds 65,000 to 90,000 clones. The sequence was obtained from a man aged 40-49 years in good health and CMV-seronegative. The sample taken for sequencing was PBMCs. This chain connects TRBV29-1 to TRBJ2-7, with D possibly TRBD1 on 6 matching bases. The CDR3 spells CSVGARGSGTYEQYF. The CDR3 DNA reads TGCAGCGTTGGGGCCAGGGGCTCGGGAACCTACGAGCAGTACTTC.